Listed below are T cell receptor beta chains from one sample, sequenced in a study of control samples from healthy donors and cancer patients. The method was immunoSEQ multiplex PCR; TCRdb's version includes in-frame clones alone and lacks a portion of them. The table records tens of thousands of clones, roughly 80% of them present only once. Sequenced input: blood. The receptors were sampled from a man aged 70 or older in good health. Each CDR3 is given with its conserved first and last residue. Size values are once, few and many counts, or a class for expanded clones, and some rows have none.

CDR3 protein: CASSPRGSGNEQFF; clone size: few; V gene: TRBV18; J gene: TRBJ2-1
CDR3 protein: CASSLGTGSSEAFF; clone size: once; V gene: TRBV28; J gene: TRBJ1-1
CDR3 protein: CASSWGTGEFTGYTF; clone size: few; V gene: TRBV5-6; J gene: TRBJ1-2
CDR3 protein: CASSVGMRAYNEQFF; clone size: -; V gene: TRBV9; J gene: TRBJ2-1
CDR3 protein: CASSLAQGASNQPQHF; clone size: -; V gene: TRBV7-9; J gene: TRBJ1-5
CDR3 protein: CASSSLILRQGAEYGYTF; clone size: once; V gene: TRBV7-9; J gene: TRBJ1-2
CDR3 protein: CATSRDSHSGTEAFF; clone size: few; V gene: TRBV15; J gene: TRBJ1-1
CDR3 protein: CASSGADRGNTIYF; clone size: -; V gene: TRBV5-4; J gene: TRBJ1-3
CDR3 protein: CASSRLGVTPDTQYF; clone size: -; V gene: TRBV5-1; J gene: TRBJ2-3
CDR3 protein: CASGAGPQETQYF; clone size: -; V gene: TRBV2; J gene: TRBJ2-5
CDR3 protein: CASSRGGSSFSGNTIYF; clone size: -; V gene: TRBV7-9; J gene: TRBJ1-3
CDR3 protein: CASSFPRASGKYNEQFF; clone size: few; V gene: TRBV28; J gene: TRBJ2-1
CDR3 protein: CASSLTTRGREAFF; clone size: -; V gene: TRBV6-5; J gene: TRBJ1-1
CDR3 protein: CASSLGVHSGNTIYF; clone size: -; V gene: TRBV5-8; J gene: TRBJ1-3
CDR3 protein: CASSQGGGSTGELFF; clone size: -; V gene: TRBV19; J gene: TRBJ2-2
CDR3 protein: CASSLARTHNSPLHF; clone size: -; V gene: TRBV5-4; J gene: TRBJ1-6
CDR3 protein: CASSLELDVDTQYF; clone size: -; V gene: TRBV11-2; J gene: TRBJ2-3
CDR3 protein: CASSFGGGTTEQFF; clone size: few; V gene: TRBV7-2; J gene: TRBJ2-1
CDR3 protein: CASSPTSWRSEQYF; clone size: -; V gene: TRBV25-1; J gene: TRBJ2-7
CDR3 protein: CASKGLAEFSGEQFF; clone size: -; V gene: TRBV2; J gene: TRBJ2-1
CDR3 protein: CASSPTGSPYEQYF; clone size: once; V gene: TRBV18; J gene: TRBJ2-7
CDR3 protein: CAISGDWTGESEKLFF; clone size: -; V gene: TRBV10-3; J gene: TRBJ1-4
CDR3 protein: CASSQDRGIPLHF; clone size: -; V gene: TRBV3-1/TRBV3-2; J gene: TRBJ1-6
CDR3 protein: CASREGQGAYEQYF; clone size: -; V gene: TRBV6-5; J gene: TRBJ2-7
CDR3 protein: CATRNPTSTDTQYF; clone size: -; V gene: TRBV15; J gene: TRBJ2-3
CDR3 protein: CASSPGLAGEVGRTDTQYF; clone size: -; V gene: TRBV7-9; J gene: TRBJ2-3
CDR3 protein: CASSFFTGELKNEKLFF; clone size: -; V gene: TRBV5-5; J gene: TRBJ1-4
CDR3 protein: CASVRYQETQYF; clone size: -; V gene: TRBV2; J gene: TRBJ2-5
CDR3 protein: CASATTYSYEQYF; clone size: -; V gene: TRBV12-5; J gene: TRBJ2-7
CDR3 protein: CASSRRQGITSPLHF; clone size: -; V gene: TRBV2; J gene: TRBJ1-6
CDR3 protein: CASSHEGTRFRMGQFF; clone size: -; V gene: TRBV28; J gene: TRBJ2-1
CDR3 protein: CASSYYNEQFF; clone size: once; V gene: TRBV28; J gene: TRBJ2-1
CDR3 protein: CASYRDYGYTF; clone size: -; V gene: TRBV6-5; J gene: TRBJ1-2